This T cell receptor beta chain was documented in a study of T cell repertoires in cytomegalovirus infection. Study summary: CMV infection plus the matching HLA type was flagged by public TCR beta signatures.

A single record per CDR3 protein comes from TCRdb applying MiXCR to the reads. The data show about 460,000 distinct CDR3 sequences, about 11% seen once. This clonotype showed up many times. What it binds is unknown. Study-level results: Dominating the ex vivo response were TCR beta clonotypes that were CMV-specific and HLA-C-restricted. Cumulative public TCR beta family frequency identified CMV carriers with the relevant HLA.

This TCR was recovered from a human donor in good health (CMV status not recorded). Some clones in this sample may be carry-over from other donors' samples. The sequencing sample was made of PBMCs.

CDR3 in DNA: TGTGCCAGCAGGACAGGGCCAGAGACCCAGTACTTC. Amino acid sequence: CASRTGPETQYF. The genes are TRBV7-8 and TRBJ2-5; 7 bases agree with TRBD1. After removal of 6 bases from V and 4 bases from J, the junction contained 2 bases not matched to a gene. The CDR3 spans 12 residues. Germline-derived CDR1 and CDR2 are SGHVS and FQNEAQ.